The 32 T cell receptor beta chains presented below share a single source sample, sequenced in a study of post-analysis software for immune sequencing data. General study points: In patients, about 5 TRBV segments were more frequent than in controls, with TRBV5-6, TRBV5-1 and TRBV20-1 among them.

The TCR beta cDNA libraries carried unique molecular identifiers. TCRdb re-called the PCR reads with MiXCR, one entry per CDR3 protein. The sample gives around 400,000 distinct CDR3 sequences, 30% to 40% of which show up once; around 8% is in the top ten. Antigens for these TCRs are unknown. Sequencing input: blood. These receptors were taken from a girl between 2 and 10 years old with multiple sclerosis.

This clonotype was seen only a few times. The chain links TRBV4-3 to TRBJ2-5, with D perhaps being TRBD1 or TRBD2 (6 bases each). V lost 2 bases and J lost 3, with 13 bases in between. The CDR3 loop spans 15 amino acids. From germline, CDR1 is LGHNA and CDR2 YSLEER. CDR3 sequence reads: CASSQRGQPKETQYF. The DNA of the CDR3 is TGCGCCAGCAGCCAACGGGGGCAGCCCAAAGAGACCCAGTACTTC.

The chain couples TRBV7-3 to TRBJ2-1, with no clear D. The V and J ends lost 1 base and 8 bases respectively, with 12 bases between them. The CDR3 totals 14 residues. Germline V gives CDR1 SGHTA, CDR2 FQGTGA. Written as DNA, the CDR3 is TGTGCCAGCAGCTTAAACGCCAGGATAGATGAGCAGTTCTTC. This sequence encodes CASSLNARIDEQFF.

CDR3 DNA sequence: TGTGCCAGCAGTTTATCTAGCGGGGAATTGCTTCCCTACGAGCAGTACTTC. Translation: CASSLSSGELLPYEQYF. The chain couples TRBV28 to TRBJ2-7; TRBD2 agrees at 9 bases. CDR3 length equals 17 residues. Unmatched junction bases numbered 9, after V lost 1 base and J lost 2 bases. The V gene's germline CDR1 is MDHEN and CDR2 SYDVKM.

This clonotype was seen a handful of times. The J gene is TRBJ2-7, the V gene TRBV20-1; possibly TRBD2 for D (6 bases). The V gene's germline CDR1 is DFQATT and CDR2 SNEGSKA (reference sequence). The CDR3 is 13 residues long. The V end lost 6 bases, the J end lost 0 bases, and 12 bases lay between the germline ends. The CDR3 loop reads CSAPGLNSYEQYF. The CDR3 DNA follows: TGCAGTGCACCGGGACTCAACTCCTACGAGCAGTACTTC.

The chain joins TRBV6-5 to TRBJ1-3; 8 bases line up with TRBD1. Unmatched junction bases numbered 5, after V lost 6 bases and J lost 7 bases. CDR1 and CDR2 from the germline V gene are MNHEY and SVGAGI. CDR3 length: 13 residues. As DNA, the CDR3 is TGTGCCAGCAGCCCGGACAGGGCCAACACCATATATTTT. Amino acid sequence: CASSPDRANTIYF.

V is TRBV6-1 and J is TRBJ2-1; TRBD1 agrees at 12 bases. V gave up 2 bases and J gave up 2 bases; unmatched junction bases: 1. The CDR3 extends over 16 amino acids. Germline V gene lookup returns CDR1 MNHNS and CDR2 SASEGT. CDR3 amino acids: CASSERDRGPYNEQFF. The CDR3 DNA is TGTGCCAGCAGTGAACGGGACAGGGGGCCCTACAATGAGCAGTTCTTC.

This chain connects TRBV25-1 to TRBJ2-1, with 8 bases matching TRBD1. CDR1 is MGHDK and CDR2 is SYGVNS in the germline V gene. This CDR3 region has 15 residues. With 7 bases clipped from V and 4 bases from J, the junction kept 9 bases outside the gene matches. CDR3 sequence (DNA): TGTGCCAGCAAATTTCAGGGGGCCCCGTACAATGAGCAGTTCTTC. Its protein is CASKFQGAPYNEQFF. The variable domain in full, completed from reference TRBV25-1 and TRBJ2-1, reads EADIYQTPRYLVIGTGKKITLECSQTMGHDKMYWYQQDPGMELHLIHYSYGVNSTEKGDLSSESTVSRIRTEHFPLTLESARPSHTSQYLCASKFQGAPYNEQFFGPGTRLTVL.

The chain employs TRBV25-1 and TRBJ2-7; no firm D call. The CDR3 consists of 13 residues. Per the germline V gene, CDR1 is MGHDK and CDR2 is SYGVNS. Trimming left V 6 bases short and J 1 base short, with 10 bases between. The CDR3 reads CASRDQPSYEQYF. The CDR3 bases are TGTGCCAGCAGGGACCAACCTTCCTACGAGCAGTACTTC.

This clonotype was counted at least ten times. V usage is TRBV7-2 and J usage is TRBJ2-7; D uncertain. The CDR3 is 14 residues long. V was trimmed by 2 bases and J by 5 bases, leaving 13 bases between them. Per the germline V gene, CDR1 is SGHTA and CDR2 is FQGNSA. This CDR3 reads CASSLSPARDEQYF. As DNA, the CDR3 is TGTGCCAGCAGCTTATCGCCGGCAAGGGACGAGCAGTACTTC.

The chain carries TRBV4-1 and TRBJ2-5, with TRBD2 as a possible D gene (5 bases). The last part of the DNA fits TRBJ2-7 better; the J call may be wrong. Germline V lookup: CDR1 MGHRA, CDR2 YSYEKL. This CDR3 has 16 amino acids. Here the CDR3 DNA reads TGCGCCAGCAGCCAAGCGGGGTCTTTAGGGAGTTACGAGCAGTACTTC. Translating gives CASSQAGSLGSYEQYF.

This clonotype was detected once. An end of the junction does not agree with germline; a read error may underlie this. This chain links TRBV18 with TRBJ2-7; TRBD1 agrees at 7 bases. CDR1 is KGHSH, CDR2 LQKENI, per germline. The CDR3 has 15 amino acids. The CDR3 protein is CASSPSGQASYERYF. As DNA, the CDR3 is TGTGCCAGCTCGCCAAGCGGACAGGCCTCCTACGAGCGGTACTTC.

The V call is TRBV7-9, the J call TRBJ1-4; unclear D gene. V was pared by 5 bases and J by 3 bases, with 25 bases between. This CDR3 contains 19 residues. The germline CDR1 and CDR2 sequences are SEHNR and FQNEAQ (reference sequence). The CDR3 region has the DNA TGTGCCAGCAGCCAGACAAGGAGTCAGGTGGTTGCGTCTAATGAAAAACTGTTTTTT. This encodes CASSQTRSQVVASNEKLFF.

As concerns this clonotype: This sequence may be a read error, since a much larger clone differs from it by one base. V gene TRBV28 combines with J gene TRBJ1-2; D is possibly TRBD1 (6 bases). The V gene lost 11 bases and the J gene lost 3 bases, with 19 bases spanning the gap. This CDR3 comprises 14 residues. Germline V gene data show CDR1 as MDHEN and CDR2 as SYDVKM. The CDR3 coding sequence is TGTGCCGGCACCCTAGGACGACAGGACTATGGCTACACCTTC. Protein: CAGTLGRQDYGYTF.

This sequence joins TRBV12-3 or TRBV12-4 and TRBJ2-3; D is perhaps TRBD1 or TRBD2 (5 bases each). CDR3 length: 14 amino acids. Trimming stripped 7 bases from V and 5 bases from J, with 16 bases between. The DNA of the CDR3 is TGTGCCAGCACGACCAAGGGGAGTGGAGATACGCAGTATTTT. Translation gives CASTTKGSGDTQYF.

This chain uses TRBV14 with TRBJ1-2, with D maybe TRBD1 (6 bases). CDR1 is SGHDN, CDR2 FVKESK, per germline. V dropped 1 base and J dropped 5 bases, with 14 bases sitting between them. The CDR3 runs 15 residues. As DNA, the CDR3 is TGTGCCAGCAGCCAAGGTCGGGGGGCCTATTATGGCTACACCTTC. It translates to CASSQGRGAYYGYTF.

This clonotype was recorded only once. The CDR3 DNA reads as TGCAGCGTTGAGGGAGGGCCTAGGGCTTCCCACGAGCAGTACTTC. Its translation is CSVEGGPRASHEQYF. The chain couples TRBV29-1 to TRBJ2-7; 7 bases line up with TRBD2. Germline V gene lookup returns CDR1 SQVTM and CDR2 ANQGSEA. The CDR3 totals 15 residues. Trimming at V came to 3 bases and at J to 5 bases, leaving 13 bases not matched to a gene.

The chain is built from TRBV5-1 and TRBJ2-7; 12 nucleotides line up with TRBD1. CDR1 is SGHRS and CDR2 is YFSETQ in the germline V gene. Losses at the gene ends were 8 bases for V and 7 bases for J; bases not matched to a gene: 22. The CDR3 totals 18 residues. The CDR3 loop is CASFGTGGLGRSYNEQYF. DNA of the CDR3: TGCGCCAGTTTCGGGACAGGGGGCCTCGGGAGGTCCTACAATGAGCAGTACTTC.

This chain uses TRBV13 with TRBJ2-5, with a tentative D call TRBD2 (6 bases). The DNA end favors TRBJ2-7, so the J call may be wrong. Germline assignment: CDR1 PRHDT and CDR2 FYEKMQ (reference sequence). The CDR3 loop spans 17 amino acids. The chain's CDR3 is CASSLGHGGTHSAEQYF. The CDR3 coding sequence is TGTGCCAGCAGCTTAGGCCATGGGGGGACCCACTCCGCCGAGCAGTACTTC.

This clonotype was detected only a few times. This chain joins TRBV10-3 and TRBJ1-2; D might be TRBD1 (6 bases). The CDR3 is 12 residues long. Germline V CDR1 and CDR2: ENHRY, SYGVKD. Deletions cut 8 bases from V and 3 bases from J, with 10 bases between. The CDR3 is CAISGGDYGYTF. The CDR3 nucleotides are TGTGCCATCTCTGGGGGCGACTATGGCTACACCTTC.

The V gene is TRBV13, the J gene TRBJ1-1, with D hard to call. Germline V CDR1 and CDR2: PRHDT, FYEKMQ (reference sequence). The V gene lost 1 base and the J gene lost 11 bases, with 17 bases spanning the gap. The CDR3 totals 14 residues. The CDR3: CASSLADPVNQAFF. CDR3 nucleotide sequence: TGTGCCAGCAGCTTAGCCGACCCCGTGAATCAGGCTTTCTTT.

The V and J genes are TRBV6-6 and TRBJ1-2; tentatively, D is TRBD1 (6 bases). The CDR3 sequence is 17 residues long. The germline V gene encodes CDR1 MNHNY and CDR2 SVGAGI (reference sequence). Trimming removed 2 bases from V and 1 base from J, with 17 bases in between. CDR3 nucleotide sequence: TGTGCCAGCAGTTACCCGATAGGGACAAGTGGTAACTATGGCTACACCTTC. Protein sequence: CASSYPIGTSGNYGYTF.

A note on this clonotype: Given a much more abundant clone one base away, this may be a read error. The rearrangement uses TRBV29-1 and TRBJ2-1; TRBD2 matches at 9 bases. Gene TRBJ2-7 matches the end of the DNA better, so the J call may be wrong. The V gene's germline CDR1 is SQVTM and CDR2 ANQGSEA. The CDR3 runs to 15 residues. CDR3 nucleotides: TGCAGCGTTGTGGGGCGGGAGGGCAGCTACAATGAGCAGTACTTC. Its protein product is CSVVGREGSYNEQYF.

This clonotype was observed a handful of times. The chain joins TRBV7-3 to TRBJ2-3; the D gene is possibly TRBD2 (5 bases). CDR1 is SGHTA and CDR2 is FQGTGA in the germline V gene. V was pared by 5 bases and J by 1 base, with 13 bases between. This CDR3 spans 15 amino acids. The CDR3 loop is CASSPLSGGTDTQYF. Here the CDR3 DNA reads TGTGCCAGCAGCCCCCTATCCGGGGGCACAGATACGCAGTATTTT.

The rearrangement joins TRBV12-3 or TRBV12-4 to TRBJ2-1; the match to TRBD2 covers 8 bases. Trimming cost V 4 bases and J 5 bases; bases outside gene matches: 10. The CDR3 is 16 residues long. The CDR3 sequence is CASSSIGGGRNNEQFF. CDR3 DNA: TGTGCCAGCAGTTCCATCGGGGGGGGCCGAAACAATGAGCAGTTCTTC.

V gene TRBV7-9 combines with J gene TRBJ1-1; D is undetermined. V was pared by 6 bases and J by 2 bases, with 10 bases between. Germline CDR1 and CDR2: SEHNR and FQNEAQ (reference sequence). CDR3 length equals 13 residues. The CDR3 protein is CASSFKVNTEAFF. The CDR3 nucleotides read TGTGCCAGCAGTTTCAAGGTTAACACTGAAGCTTTCTTT.

The V call is TRBV5-6, the J call TRBJ2-1; D remains unclear. In germline, CDR1 is SGHDT, CDR2 YYEEEE. The V end lost 2 bases, the J end lost 2 bases, and 11 bases lay between the germline ends. The CDR3 has 15 amino acids. The CDR3 is CASSLEGGPYNEQFF. The CDR3 coding sequence is TGTGCCAGCAGCTTAGAAGGTGGACCCTACAATGAGCAGTTCTTC.

This rearrangement joins TRBV29-1 to TRBJ1-1; no definite D call. Germline CDR1 and CDR2: SQVTM and ANQGSEA. Trimming removed 4 bases at V and 1 base at J, with 10 bases between. The CDR3 has 13 amino acids. CDR3 sequence (DNA): TGCAGCGTTGCCCACGGAGGGAACACTGAAGCTTTCTTT. It encodes CSVAHGGNTEAFF.

The chain joins TRBV29-1 to TRBJ2-1, with TRBD2 identical over 16 bases. V shed 6 bases, J shed 12 bases, and the junction held 8 bases outside the gene matches. Germline lookup yields CDR1 SQVTM and CDR2 ANQGSEA. The length of the CDR3 is 14 residues. CDR3 protein: CSVAGTSGRGGQFF. The DNA of the CDR3 is TGCAGCGTGGCCGGGACTAGCGGGAGGGGCGGGCAGTTCTTC.

The gene calls are TRBV19 and TRBJ1-5, with 8 nucleotides matching TRBD1. CDR1 and CDR2 from the germline V gene are LNHDA and SQIVND (reference sequence). The CDR3 length is 18 residues. The V gene end was trimmed by 5 bases and the J gene end by 7 bases; junction bases not matched to a gene: 19. The CDR3 nucleotides are TGTGCCAGTAGTCCCGTGGCAGGGGGCTCCCCGATAGGACAGCCCCAGCATTTT. Translating it yields CASSPVAGGSPIGQPQHF.

The chain recombines TRBV28 with TRBJ2-7, with D maybe TRBD2 (6 bases). CDR1 and CDR2 from the germline V gene are MDHEN and SYDVKM. V was shortened by 3 bases and J by 5 bases, with 20 bases between the two germline ends. CDR3 length: 16 amino acids. Here the CDR3 DNA reads TGTGCCAGCAGTTTGGAGGGTCAAAGGTCCTACGACGAGCAGTACTTC. Translation: CASSLEGQRSYDEQYF.

This rearrangement joins TRBV2 to TRBJ2-7; possible D gene TRBD2, 7 bases. The CDR3 spans 15 residues. V dropped 4 bases and J dropped 4 bases, with 17 bases sitting between them. CDR1 is SNHLY, CDR2 FYNNEI, per germline. The CDR3 nucleotides read TGTGCCAGCAGTGGGGGGGGCAGGGGTTATTACGAGCAGTACTTC. Its translation: CASSGGGRGYYEQYF.

The V call is TRBV7-9, the J call TRBJ2-3; D is unresolved. CDR3 length: 14 residues. The germline V gene encodes CDR1 SEHNR and CDR2 FQNEAQ (reference sequence). V shed 8 bases and J shed 5 bases, with 17 bases lying between them. In nucleotides, the CDR3 is TGTGCCAGCGGCAACATTCCCGGTGGAGATACGCAGTATTTT. This translates into CASGNIPGGDTQYF.